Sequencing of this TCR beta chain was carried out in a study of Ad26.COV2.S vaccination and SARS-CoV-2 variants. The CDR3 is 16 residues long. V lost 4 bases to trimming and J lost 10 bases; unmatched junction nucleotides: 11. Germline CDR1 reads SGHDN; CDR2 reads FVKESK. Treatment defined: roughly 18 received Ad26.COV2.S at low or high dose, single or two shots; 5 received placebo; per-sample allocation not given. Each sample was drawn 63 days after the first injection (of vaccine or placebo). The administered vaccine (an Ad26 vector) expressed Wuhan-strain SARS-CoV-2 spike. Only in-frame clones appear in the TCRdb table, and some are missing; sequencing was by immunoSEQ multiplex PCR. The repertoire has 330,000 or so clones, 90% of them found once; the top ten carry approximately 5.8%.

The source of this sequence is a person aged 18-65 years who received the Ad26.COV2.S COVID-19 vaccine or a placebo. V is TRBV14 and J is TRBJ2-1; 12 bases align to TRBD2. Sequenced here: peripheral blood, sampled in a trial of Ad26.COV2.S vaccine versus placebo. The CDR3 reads CASSLQGLAGSREQFF. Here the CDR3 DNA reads TGTGCCAGCAGCCTCCAGGGACTAGCGGGTTCTCGGGAGCAGTTCTTC.